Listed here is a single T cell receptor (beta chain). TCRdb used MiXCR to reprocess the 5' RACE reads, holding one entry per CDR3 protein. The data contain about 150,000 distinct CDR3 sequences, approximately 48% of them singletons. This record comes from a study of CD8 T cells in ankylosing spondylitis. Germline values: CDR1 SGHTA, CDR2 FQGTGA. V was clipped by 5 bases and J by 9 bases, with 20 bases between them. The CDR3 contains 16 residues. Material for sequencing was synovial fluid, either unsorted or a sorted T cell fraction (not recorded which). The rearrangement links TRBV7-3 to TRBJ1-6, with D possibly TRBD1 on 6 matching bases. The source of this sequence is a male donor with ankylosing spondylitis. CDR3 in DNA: TGTGCCAGCAGCCTTTACTCTACAGGGCTTGGTTCACCCCTCCACTTT. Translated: CASSLYSTGLGSPLHF.